A single sample gave rise to the 23 T cell receptor beta chains below, sequenced in a study of shared clonotypes between healthy human individuals. Sequencing used immunoSEQ multiplex PCR; TCRdb keeps in-frame clones, though not all of them. Seen here are about 680,000 clones, around three quarters observed once, and the top ten hold around 1.8%. Sequenced sample: memory CD4+ T cells sorted from blood. Subset described: CD45RA-negative fraction. These receptors were obtained from a woman in her thirties in good health.

The rearrangement links TRBV28 to TRBJ2-3; TRBD2 aligns across 14 bases. There are 14 residues in the CDR3. Per germline, CDR1 MDHEN and CDR2 SYDVKM. V dropped 8 bases and J dropped 3; count of bases not matched to a gene: 1. CDR3 nucleotides: TGTGCCAGCTGGACTAGCGGGAGGACAGATACGCAGTATTTT. Protein sequence: CASWTSGRTDTQYF.

V is TRBV10-3 and J is TRBJ2-3, with 9 nucleotides matching TRBD2. Germline-derived CDR1 and CDR2 are ENHRY and SYGVKD. CDR3 length equals 14 residues. The V segment lost 10 bases and the J segment 4 bases; nucleotides outside the gene matches: 9. This CDR3 is CATRGREGSDTQYF. CDR3 sequence (DNA): TGTGCCACCCGAGGGCGGGAGGGCTCAGATACGCAGTATTTT.

This clone appeared once. The chain recombines TRBV5-6 with TRBJ2-2; D unresolved. Trimming removed 6 bases from V and 5 bases from J, with 14 bases in between. This CDR3 is 14 amino acids long. Germline CDR1 is SGHDT and CDR2 is YYEEEE. The CDR3 loop reads CASTYRVATGELFF. The CDR3 DNA reads TGTGCCAGCACCTACCGGGTCGCAACCGGGGAGCTGTTTTTT.

Concerning this clone: Possible read error: a much larger clone is one base away. The CDR3 DNA is TGCGCCAGCAGCTTGGGAGGGGAAGAGACCCAGTACTTC. This translates into CASSLGGEETQYF. This rearrangement joins TRBV5-1 to TRBJ2-5, with D possibly called TRBD1 or TRBD2 (5 bases each). Trimming shortened V by 0 bases and J by 3 bases, and 6 bases separated the two germline ends. Germline CDR1 reads SGHRS; CDR2 reads YFSETQ. This CDR3 comprises 13 residues.

This clone was counted a single time. J is TRBJ2-7 and V is TRBV4-1; 9 bases are a match to TRBD2. Germline CDR1 is MGHRA and CDR2 is YSYEKL. With V trimmed by 9 bases and J by 6 bases, 15 bases remained unmatched. The CDR3 loop spans 15 amino acids. The CDR3 bases are TGCGCCAGAGTTCCGGCGGGCGGGAGGGAAGCCGAGCAGTACTTC. Amino acids: CARVPAGGREAEQYF.

The sample holds one count of this clone. The J gene is TRBJ1-2, the V gene TRBV11-2, with a weak D call TRBD1 (5 bases). Trimming pared 3 bases from V and 8 bases from J, leaving 19 bases between. Per germline, CDR1 SGHAT and CDR2 FQNNGV. The CDR3 is made up of 15 amino acids. CDR3 residues: CASSFSPDRFNGYTF. In nucleotides, the CDR3 is TGTGCCAGCAGCTTTTCCCCCGACAGATTCAACGGCTACACCTTC.

V usage is TRBV28 and J usage is TRBJ1-1; D unresolved. V lost 7 bases and J 4 bases, leaving 13 bases between the germline ends. Looked up from germline, CDR1 is MDHEN and CDR2 is SYDVKM. The CDR3 runs to 13 residues. The chain's CDR3 is CASTLLLATEAFF. The CDR3 DNA follows: TGTGCCAGCACCCTACTGCTGGCCACTGAAGCTTTCTTT.

This chain joins TRBV9 and TRBJ2-2; D gene unclear. Trimming took 0 bases from V and 2 from J, leaving 8 bases between them. The CDR3 contains 15 residues. The germline V gene encodes CDR1 SGDLS and CDR2 YYNGEE. The CDR3: CASSVDPGNTGELFF. The CDR3 DNA follows: TGTGCCAGCAGCGTAGACCCGGGTAACACCGGGGAGCTGTTTTTT.

This chain joins TRBV11-2 and TRBJ2-7; D uncertain. Trimming stripped 5 bases from V and 3 bases from J, with 17 bases between. Germline V lookup: CDR1 SGHAT, CDR2 FQNNGV. This CDR3 is built from 15 residues. The CDR3 spells CASSPHESAVYEQYF. The CDR3 nucleotides are TGTGCCAGCAGCCCCCACGAGTCCGCGGTCTACGAGCAGTACTTC.

The chain couples TRBV19 to TRBJ2-1; D gene ambiguous. This CDR3 region has 16 residues. The V gene's germline CDR1 is LNHDA and CDR2 SQIVND (reference sequence). Trimming removed 4 bases at V and 5 bases at J, with 18 bases between. The CDR3 DNA follows: TGTGCCAGTAGTAGATCTCGGGCCAGCCCCCACAATGAGCAGTTCTTC. Residues: CASSRSRASPHNEQFF.

The V and J genes are TRBV2 and TRBJ1-5; 7 nucleotides match TRBD1. CDR1 and CDR2 from the germline V gene are SNHLY and FYNNEI. After removal of 2 bases from V and 2 bases from J, the junction contained 6 bases not matched to a gene. The CDR3 is made up of 16 amino acids. This chain's CDR3 is CASSERRGRGNQPQHF. Written as DNA, the CDR3 is TGTGCCAGCAGTGAAAGGAGGGGGCGTGGCAATCAGCCCCAGCATTTT.

The chain combines TRBV4-1 with TRBJ2-7, with 8 bases lining up with TRBD2. Per germline, CDR1 MGHRA and CDR2 YSYEKL. This CDR3 spans 13 amino acids. The V segment lost 5 bases and the J segment 7 bases; nucleotides outside the gene matches: 7. The DNA for the CDR3 is TGCGCCAGCAGCTCCCGGGGGGGTCAGGAGCAGTACTTC. Translation gives CASSSRGGQEQYF.

The rearrangement uses TRBV19 and TRBJ2-7; D uncertain. The V and J ends lost 6 bases and 2 bases respectively, with 17 bases between them. The CDR3 runs 15 residues. CDR1 LNHDA and CDR2 SQIVND come from the germline V gene (reference sequence). CDR3: CASSRQRSLTYEQYF. The CDR3 DNA is TGTGCCAGTAGCCGTCAAAGAAGCCTGACCTACGAGCAGTACTTC. The full variable domain, in which reference TRBV19 and TRBJ2-7 provide the parts outside the CDR3, is DGGITQSPKYLFRKEGQNVTLSCEQNLNHDAMYWYRQDPGQGLRLIYYSQIVNDFQKGDIAEGYSVSREKKESFPLTVTSAQKNPTAFYLCASSRQRSLTYEQYFGPGTRLTVT.

This clone was counted a few times. V is TRBV28 and J is TRBJ1-4, with 12 bases fitting TRBD1. The CDR3 sequence is 16 residues long. The V gene end was trimmed by 4 bases and the J gene end by 7 bases; junction bases not matched to a gene: 7. CDR1 is MDHEN, CDR2 SYDVKM, per germline. The DNA for the CDR3 is TGTGCCAGCAGTTCTCCCGGGACAGGGGGCTTTGAAAAACTGTTTTTT. Translation gives CASSSPGTGGFEKLFF.

The rearrangement joins TRBV28 to TRBJ2-1; 7 bases map to TRBD2. There are 13 residues in the CDR3. From germline, CDR1 is MDHEN and CDR2 SYDVKM. The V and J ends lost 5 bases and 9 bases, in that order; junction bases with no gene match: 7. In DNA form, the CDR3 reads TGTGCCAGCAGTATCGGGGGGTTTGCTGAGCAGTTCTTC. The encoded protein is CASSIGGFAEQFF.

This chain connects TRBV11-2 to TRBJ2-3; D perhaps matches TRBD2 (6 bases). V was trimmed by 3 bases and J by 4 bases, leaving 14 bases between them. CDR3 length equals 15 residues. Germline CDR1 SGHAT, CDR2 FQNNGV. CDR3 sequence (DNA): TGTGCCAGCAGCTTTAGGCGGGATGCCGCAGATACGCAGTATTTT. Protein product: CASSFRRDAADTQYF.

V gene TRBV2 combines with J gene TRBJ1-2, with 11 bases that match TRBD1. This CDR3 is 12 amino acids long. In germline, CDR1 is SNHLY, CDR2 FYNNEI. The J segment lost 5 bases and the V segment lost 8 bases, leaving 1 base of the junction unmatched. CDR3 DNA sequence: TGTGCCAGCGGACAGGGGGCATATGGCTACACCTTC. Translating gives CASGQGAYGYTF.

The V and J genes are TRBV6-6 and TRBJ2-5; 7 nucleotides agree with TRBD1. Germline values: CDR1 MNHNY, CDR2 SVGAGI (reference sequence). The CDR3 extends over 13 amino acids. V gave up 4 bases and J gave up 6 bases; unmatched junction bases: 5. The DNA for the CDR3 is TGTGCCAGCAGTTCCAGACAGGGACAGACCCAGTACTTC. Protein sequence: CASSSRQGQTQYF.

The rearrangement links TRBV6-6 to TRBJ2-7; D remains ambiguous. Germline V gives CDR1 MNHNY, CDR2 SVGAGI (reference sequence). V shed 6 bases and J shed 2 bases, with 17 bases lying between them. The CDR3 runs 15 residues. The CDR3 nucleotides are TGTGCCAGCAGCCTAAAGGGCGATTCCCCCTACGAGCAGTACTTC. Residues: CASSLKGDSPYEQYF.

V and J are TRBV5-5 and TRBJ2-5, with unresolved D. Germline V CDR1 and CDR2: SGHKS, YYEKEE (reference sequence). The CDR3 contains 15 residues. V lost 4 bases, J lost 1 base, and 14 bases lay in between. The chain's CDR3 is CASSGLRPGQETQYF. In DNA, the CDR3 is TGTGCCAGCAGCGGTCTACGGCCGGGCCAAGAGACCCAGTACTTC.

A single count supports this clone. V and J are TRBV11-2 and TRBJ2-5; D possibly corresponds to TRBD1 (5 bases). V lost 2 bases and J 4 bases, leaving 11 bases between the germline ends. The CDR3 extends over 14 amino acids. Germline V gives CDR1 SGHAT, CDR2 FQNNGV. CDR3 amino acids: CASSLIGVAETQYF. In DNA form, the CDR3 reads TGTGCCAGCAGCTTAATAGGGGTGGCAGAGACCCAGTACTTC.

The chain combines TRBV18 with TRBJ2-7; 12 nucleotides line up with TRBD1. Germline CDR1 KGHSH, CDR2 LQKENI. CDR3 length: 14 residues. The J segment lost 9 bases and the V segment lost 2 bases, leaving 5 bases of the junction unmatched. CDR3 residues: CASSPGTGGDVQYF. The CDR3 DNA is TGTGCCAGCTCACCAGGGACAGGGGGCGACGTGCAGTACTTC.

In the case of this clone: Distinct nucleotide sequences in the sample also encode this CDR3. The chain combines TRBV11-2 with TRBJ2-2; unclear D gene. In germline, CDR1 is SGHAT, CDR2 FQNNGV. The germline V and J ends were trimmed by 4 bases and 0 bases, with 3 bases remaining between them. The CDR3 totals 13 residues. CDR3 region: CASSSTNTGELFF. Here the CDR3 DNA reads TGTGCCAGCAGCTCAACGAACACCGGGGAGCTGTTTTTT. Looking up the rest from reference TRBV11-2 and TRBJ2-2 gives the full variable domain: EAGVAQSPRYKIIEKRQSVAFWCNPISGHATLYWYQQILGQGPKLLIQFQNNGVVDDSQLPKDRFSAERLKGVDSTLKIQPAKLEDSAVYLCASSSTNTGELFFGEGSRLTVL.